Detailed here is one TCR beta chain. Its antigen target is currently unknown. It has no much larger one-base neighbor in the sample; base qualities were not kept. The trial excluded patients who had a history of autoimmune disease or were on systemic immunosuppression. Peripheral blood for TCR sequencing was collected from all dose cohorts at baseline, on cycle 4 day 1, and on cycle 7 day 1. The samples were taken from a phase I, first-in-human, multicenter, open-label dose-escalation trial of ivuxolimab. Adults with locally advanced or metastatic melanoma, renal cell, hepatocellular, or head and neck squamous cell carcinoma were enrolled in the trial. Before TCR sequencing, CD4+ T cells and CD8+ T cells from peripheral blood were sorted into separate populations. Genomic DNA was isolated from the sorted cells so that the TCRbeta CDR3 region could be sequenced. TCRbeta CDR3 regions were sequenced using the immunoSEQ Assay. The table was pulled from immuneACCESS by TCRdb, which kept in-frame rearrangements only. Such tables lose some clones; where checked, under half of the loss comes from unresolved V genes, and the rest has no known cause. The sample contains over 85,000 clones, 89% of them found a single time. The top ten clonotypes cover about 0.28% of the sample.

The data belong to a study of OX40 agonist ivuxolimab in advanced cancers. In the study overall: The costimulatory receptor OX40 (CD134) was targeted by ivuxolimab, a fully human IgG2 agonistic monoclonal antibody. Peripheral TCRbeta sequencing aimed to test whether ivuxolimab altered TCR sequence diversity and caused clonal T-cell expansion. The monotherapy dose-escalation portion (N ≈ 52 patients) of the phase I ivuxolimab trial is reported in the paper. Patients were allowed to have had prior anti-PD-1, anti-PD-L1 or anti-CTLA-4 therapy, and about 40% of the dose-escalation patients had been treated with checkpoint inhibitors. Of the 50 to 55 patients in dose escalation, about 20 had hepatocellular carcinoma, some 15 had melanoma, 9 had renal cell carcinoma and 9 had head and neck cancer. Partial responses occurred in three dose-escalation patients, of whom one had hepatocellular carcinoma and two had cutaneous melanoma. Intravenous ivuxolimab was administered to patients every 2 weeks at six dose levels: 0.01, 0.1, 0.3, 1.5, 3 and 10 mg/kg. In the dose-escalation cohort, approximately 82% of patients were male, and the mean age was roughly 60 years with a range of roughly 23 to 90.

General study outcomes and caveats: Low levels of normalized T-cell clonal expansion were also seen in some nonresponding patients. Partial responders in the 0.1-3.0 mg/kg groups had among the lowest normalized peripheral clonal expansion, especially among CD8+ T cells. On average, CD8+ T cells showed more expanded clones than CD4+ T cells after ivuxolimab. Antigen specificity was not determined for the clonally expanded peripheral T cells. At doses from 0.1 to 3.0 mg/kg, clonal expansion was seen in both CD4+ and CD8+ blood T cells between baseline and week 6.

The CDR3 contains 14 residues, cysteine and phenylalanine counted. Only CDR3 DNA remains: 42 bases, in frame from the first base. The germline V and J ends show losses of 5 bases and 1 base respectively, and no gene match explains 4 bases of the junction. The germline V gene (reference sequence) sets CDR1 to MNHEY and CDR2 to SMNVEV. Here the sequenced sample was CD4+ or CD8+ T cells sorted from blood, taken in a trial of the OX40 agonist ivuxolimab. The chain is made from TRBV27 and TRBJ1-1; 7 nucleotides in the junction match TRBD1. The clonotype originates from an adult with an advanced solid tumor such as melanoma, head and neck, liver or kidney cancer. The DNA sequence is as follows: TGTGCCAGCAGTCTCGGGACAGCGAACACTGAAGCTTTCTTT. The translation is CASSLGTANTEAFF.